The sequence of this T cell receptor beta chain was determined in a study of early T cells in non-severe SARS-CoV-2 infection. About the study: Bulk RNA isolated from unsorted whole blood underwent sequencing; chains were not paired. Study-level points and caveats: Matching against VDJdb likely underestimated virus-specific expansions, favoring anti-spike CD8.

Tagging with unique molecular identifiers was applied to individual cDNA molecules. MiXCR was run by TCRdb on the 5' RACE reads, yielding one entry per CDR3 protein. The table has about 55,000 distinct CDR3 sequences, under 8% seen once. Many counts were recorded for this clonotype. Its antigen is not identified. CDR3 length: 14 residues. Germline CDR1 SGHRS, CDR2 YFSETQ. Trimming removed 0 bases from V and 4 bases from J, with 10 bases in between. This sample comprised whole blood, obtained at baseline. V is TRBV5-1 and J is TRBJ1-2; no firm D call. This clonotype was sampled from an adult who was a healthcare worker with PCR-confirmed SARS-CoV-2 infection or an uninfected control (not recorded which). This CDR3 reads CASSLVPRGYGYTF. The CDR3 nucleotides read TGCGCCAGCAGCTTGGTCCCCCGGGGCTATGGCTACACCTTC.